Presented here are 5 T cell receptor beta chains from one specimen sequenced in a study of graft-versus-host responses after intestinal transplantation. The method was immunoSEQ multiplex PCR; TCRdb's version includes in-frame clones alone and lacks a portion of them. The table lists about 98,000 clones, about 82% of them singletons. Sequences were derived from PBMCs, sampled 255 days after intestinal transplant. The receptors shown here come from a human patient who received an intestinal transplant, so some T cells may come from the graft donor.

This clone was detected a few times. Other nucleotide sequences in the sample specify the same CDR3. The gene calls are TRBV7-9 and TRBJ1-6; tentative D call: TRBD1 (6 bases). The CDR3 loop spans 14 amino acids. Germline values: CDR1 SEHNR, CDR2 FQNEAQ (reference sequence). Trimming shortened V by 1 base and J by 6 bases, and 7 bases separated the two germline ends. Here the CDR3 reads CASSLDRANSPLHF. The CDR3 DNA sequence: TGTGCCAGCAGCTTAGACAGGGCTAATTCACCCCTCCACTTT. Filled out from reference TRBV7-9 and TRBJ1-6, the complete variable domain reads DTGVSQNPRHKITKRGQNVTFRCDPISEHNRLYWYRQTLGQGPEFLTYFQNEAQLEKSRLLSDRFSAERPKGSFSTLEIQRTEQGDSAMYLCASSLDRANSPLHFGNGTRLTVT.

The rearrangement links TRBV6-1 to TRBJ2-7; 10 bases agree with TRBD1. J lost 5 bases, V lost 6 bases, and 7 bases had no gene match. The CDR3 consists of 14 residues. The germline V gene has CDR1 MNHNS and CDR2 SASEGT. The CDR3 nucleotides read TGTGCCAGCAGACCCGACAGGGGGCGCGACGAGCAGTACGTC. It specifies CASRPDRGRDEQYV.

This clone was seen just once. This chain links TRBV28 with TRBJ1-5, with a tentative D call TRBD1 (6 bases). Germline lookup yields CDR1 MDHEN and CDR2 SYDVKM. The CDR3 runs 15 residues. Trimming cost V 7 bases and J 0 bases, with 13 bases left between them. The CDR3 here is CASTGGQLSNQPQHF. In DNA, the CDR3 is TGTGCCAGCACGGGAGGACAGCTTAGCAATCAGCCCCAGCATTTT.

V usage is TRBV6-1 and J usage is TRBJ2-7, with 8 bases lining up with TRBD2. This CDR3 has 16 residues. J lost 6 bases, V lost 4 bases, and 14 bases had no gene match. Germline assignment: CDR1 MNHNS and CDR2 SASEGT. The CDR3 region has the DNA TGTGCCAGCAGTGGACCCGGGACTAGAATTGTGGCCGAGCAGTACGTC. Protein product: CASSGPGTRIVAEQYV.

This clone was found a few times. The chain couples TRBV10-2 to TRBJ2-7; no reliable D call. Germline V gene lookup returns CDR1 WSHSY and CDR2 SAAADI. V lost 5 bases to trimming and J lost 3 bases, with 14 bases between them. The CDR3 totals 14 residues. CDR3 sequence: CASSSLWRYYEQYF. CDR3 coding DNA: TGCGCCAGCAGTTCGCTGTGGCGGTACTACGAGCAGTACTTC.